What follows describes a single T cell receptor beta chain. The antigen remains undetermined. Only in-frame clones appear in the TCRdb table, and some are missing; sequencing was by immunoSEQ multiplex PCR. The repertoire holds 130,000 to 150,000 clones, with 80% to 95% as singletons. The entry originates in a study of T cell responses to AZD1222 COVID-19 vaccine. General study findings and limits: Clonal diversity may have been underestimated in mostly white British donors.

The CDR3 is made up of 12 amino acids. V lost 3 bases to trimming and J lost 6 bases, with 9 bases between them. CDR1 and CDR2 (germline): SQVTM, ANQGSEA. This material consisted of peripheral blood, taken on day 0 of MenACWY control vaccination. The TCR sequence derives from an adult in good health. The rearrangement uses TRBV29-1 and TRBJ2-1, with D possibly being TRBD1 (5 bases). The CDR3 DNA is TGCAGCGTTGAGAAGGGGCCCAATGAGCAGTTCTTC. This translates into CSVEKGPNEQFF.